These 2 T cell receptor beta chains were all obtained from the same sample, sequenced in a study of T cell responses to AZD1222 COVID-19 vaccine. Measured with immunoSEQ multiplex PCR; TCRdb has only the in-frame clones, and not every one. Of 150,000 or so clones in the sample, approximately 92% were seen once. Sequences were derived from peripheral blood, sampled on day 0 of AZD1222 vaccination. The receptors originated from an adult in good health.

The gene calls are TRBV2 and TRBJ1-6; D gene uncertain. This CDR3 region has 14 residues. The germline V gene encodes CDR1 SNHLY and CDR2 FYNNEI. V dropped 0 bases and J dropped 6 bases, with 6 bases sitting between them. The DNA for the CDR3 is TGTGCCAGCAGTGAAGCAGGGTTTAATTCACCCCTCCACTTT. Its translation: CASSEAGFNSPLHF. Together with reference TRBV2 and TRBJ1-6, the CDR3 gives the full variable domain: EPEVTQTPSHQVTQMGQEVILRCVPISNHLYFYWYRQILGQKVEFLVSFYNNEISEKSEIFDDQFSVERPDGSNFTLKIRSTKLEDSAMYFCASSEAGFNSPLHFGNGTRLTVT.

The count of this clone is one. The rearrangement joins TRBV6-5 to TRBJ1-1; no clear D gene. V gave up 8 bases and J gave up 3 bases, with 16 bases separating them. Looked up from germline, CDR1 is MNHEY and CDR2 is SVGAGI. This CDR3 spans 14 amino acids. For the CDR3, the DNA is TGTGCCAGCGGGATGTTTCTAGAGGACACTGAAGCTTTCTTT. Amino acids: CASGMFLEDTEAFF.